Below are 9 T cell receptor beta chains sequenced from a single sample in a study of cytomegalovirus exposure and HLA in healthy donors. PCR was performed using 60 Vbeta and 13 Jbeta primers. The table came from immunoSEQ multiplex PCR; TCRdb's copy has only in-frame clones and leaves some out. The sample carries around 140,000 clones, about 78% recorded once. The sample was PBMCs. These receptors all stem from a female donor in good health and CMV-seronegative.

The chain is built from TRBV5-1 and TRBJ2-3; D may be TRBD1 (5 bases). Trimming removed 0 bases from V and 2 bases from J, with 13 bases in between. The CDR3 loop spans 16 amino acids. CDR1 is SGHRS and CDR2 is YFSETQ in the germline V gene. In DNA, the CDR3 is TGCGCCAGCAGCTTGGGGACCCAGGGCTTCACAGATACGCAGTATTTT. This gives the protein CASSLGTQGFTDTQYF. Together with reference TRBV5-1 and TRBJ2-3, the CDR3 gives the full variable domain: KAGVTQTPRYLIKTRGQQVTLSCSPISGHRSVSWYQQTPGQGLQFLFEYFSETQRNKGNFPGRFSGRQFSNSRSEMNVSTLELGDSALYLCASSLGTQGFTDTQYFGPGTRLTVL.

This chain links TRBV5-6 with TRBJ1-3; TRBD1 agrees at 7 bases. CDR3 length: 15 amino acids. Germline V lookup: CDR1 SGHDT, CDR2 YYEEEE. V lost 1 base and J lost 4; bases outside the gene matches: 5. CDR3 sequence: CASSLSQGWGNTIYF. The CDR3, as DNA: TGTGCCAGCAGCTTGTCACAGGGGTGGGGAAACACCATATATTTT.

Only a few counts were recorded for this clone. The rearrangement joins TRBV28 to TRBJ2-5, with TRBD1 matching over 7 bases. Gene TRBJ2-7 matches the end of the DNA better, so the J call may be wrong. CDR1 MDHEN and CDR2 SYDVKM come from the germline V gene. CDR3 length: 13 residues. As DNA, the CDR3 is TGTGCCAGCACTGGACAGGTCCTTTTCGAGCAGTACTTC. Translated: CASTGQVLFEQYF.

The genes are TRBV29-1 and TRBJ2-7; D remains unclear. The CDR3 sequence is 11 residues long. Trimming shortened V by 4 bases and J by 3 bases, and 7 bases separated the two germline ends. Per germline, CDR1 SQVTM and CDR2 ANQGSEA. CDR3 in amino acids: CSVGTDYEQYF. CDR3 DNA sequence: TGCAGCGTTGGTACAGACTACGAGCAGTACTTC.

The chain is built from TRBV7-2 and TRBJ1-2, with D unresolved. The CDR3 covers 13 residues. CDR1 SGHTA and CDR2 FQGNSA come from the germline V gene. Trimming took 2 bases from V and 4 from J, leaving 8 bases between them. The CDR3 DNA reads TGTGCCAGCAGCTTAATCGAGGGCTATGGCTACACCTTC. Its translation: CASSLIEGYGYTF.

The chain links TRBV4-1 to TRBJ1-5; D is ambiguous. V was cut by 0 bases and J by 7 bases, with 16 bases left in between. This CDR3 is 16 amino acids long. Germline CDR1 is MGHRA and CDR2 is YSYEKL. CDR3 protein: CASSQDLRVFRQPQHF. The CDR3 DNA reads TGCGCCAGCAGCCAAGATCTAAGAGTTTTCAGGCAGCCCCAGCATTTT.

The chain carries TRBV29-1 and TRBJ2-7, with 12 bases fitting TRBD1. V lost 7 bases, J lost 6 bases, and 10 bases stayed unmatched. The length of the CDR3 is 14 residues. The germline CDR1 and CDR2 sequences are SQVTM and ANQGSEA. CDR3 loop: CSGRTGTGGTEQYF. CDR3 DNA: TGCAGCGGCCGAACCGGGACAGGGGGCACCGAGCAGTACTTC.

The chain links TRBV6-6 to TRBJ1-4, with 9 bases lining up with TRBD1. The V gene end was trimmed by 2 bases and the J gene end by 10 bases; junction bases not matched to a gene: 11. This CDR3 contains 16 residues. Germline loops: CDR1 MNHNY, CDR2 SVGAGI (reference sequence). In DNA form, the CDR3 reads TGTGCCAGCAGTTACCCCCGGACAGGGGTCGCGACAAAACTGTTTTTT. This codes for CASSYPRTGVATKLFF.

The gene calls are TRBV7-8 and TRBJ1-5, with 8 bases that match TRBD1. Germline CDR1 SGHVS, CDR2 FQNEAQ. The V gene end was trimmed by 0 bases and the J gene end by 6 bases; junction bases not matched to a gene: 7. The CDR3 loop spans 16 amino acids. In DNA, the CDR3 is TGTGCCAGCAGCTTAGCTCAGGGGGCCCGCCCTCAGCCCCAGCATTTT. Its translation: CASSLAQGARPQPQHF. The whole variable domain, remainder taken from reference TRBV7-8 and TRBJ1-5, is GAGVSQSPRYKVAKRGQDVALRCDPISGHVSLFWYQQALGQGPEFLTYFQNEAQLDKSGLPSDRFFAERPEGSVSTLKIQRTQQEDSAVYLCASSLAQGARPQPQHFGDGTRLSIL.